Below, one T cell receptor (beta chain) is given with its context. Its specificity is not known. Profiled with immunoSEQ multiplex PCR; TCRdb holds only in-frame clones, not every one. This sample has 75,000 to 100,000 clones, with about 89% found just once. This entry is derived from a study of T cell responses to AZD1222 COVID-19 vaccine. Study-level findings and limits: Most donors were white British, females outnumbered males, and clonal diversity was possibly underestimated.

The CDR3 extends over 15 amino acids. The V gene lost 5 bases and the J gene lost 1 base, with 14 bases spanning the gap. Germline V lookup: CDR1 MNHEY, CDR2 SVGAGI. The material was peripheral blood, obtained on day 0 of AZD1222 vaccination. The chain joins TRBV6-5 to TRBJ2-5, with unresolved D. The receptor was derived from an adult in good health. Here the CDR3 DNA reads TGTGCCAGCAGTCTGACGTCCACAGTCCAAGAGACCCAGTACTTC. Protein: CASSLTSTVQETQYF.